Reported below is one T cell receptor beta chain. Per the germline V gene, CDR1 is MGHRA and CDR2 is YSYEKL. V shed 0 bases and J shed 6 bases, with 9 bases lying between them. This CDR3 contains 13 residues. TCRdb's copy holds only in-frame clones and misses some; the assay was immunoSEQ multiplex PCR. This sample has tens of thousands of clones; around 97% occur once, and the top ten carry about 2.3%. These data are taken from a study of T cell changes during pregnancy in multiple sclerosis. The chain links TRBV4-1 to TRBJ2-7; D gene ambiguous. This clonotype was obtained from a female donor with multiple sclerosis, enrolled in a pregnancy study. This specimen consisted of CD8+ T cells from peripheral blood mononuclear cells, obtained after pregnancy. CDR3 residues: CASSQDIGIEQYF. CDR3 DNA sequence: TGCGCCAGCAGCCAAGATATCGGTATCGAGCAGTACTTC.